The present entry profiles one TCR beta chain with its context. V lost 2 bases, J lost 4 bases, and 12 bases stayed unmatched. The germline CDR1 and CDR2 sequences are SEHNR and FQNEAQ (reference sequence). The CDR3 is 17 amino acids. Primers for the PCR totalled 60 Vbeta and 13 Jbeta. Sequenced by immunoSEQ multiplex PCR; TCRdb stores in-frame clones only, minus some. The profile shows 95,000 to 100,000 clones, around 75% of them singletons. The data were obtained in a study of cytomegalovirus exposure and HLA in healthy donors. This TCR was sampled from a man in his forties or fifties in good health and CMV-seronegative. This rearrangement joins TRBV7-9 to TRBJ2-7; 9 nucleotides align to TRBD2. The sample taken for sequencing was PBMCs. The chain's CDR3 is CASSLLGLASGVYEQYF. As DNA, the CDR3 is TGTGCCAGCAGCTTACTTGGGTTGGCTAGCGGGGTATACGAGCAGTACTTC.